This note documents a single TCR beta chain sequence. V lost 2 bases and J lost 5; bases outside the gene matches: 8. The germline gives CDR1 SGHKS, CDR2 YYEKEE (reference sequence). The CDR3 contains 15 residues. The sample is drawn from a study of T cell changes during pregnancy in multiple sclerosis. Repertoires were generated with immunoSEQ multiplex PCR, while TCRdb's copy carries only in-frame clones and drops some. Of about 68,000 clones listed, around nine tenths are singletons. The J gene is TRBJ1-1, the V gene TRBV5-5; TRBD1 matches 8 bases. The source is a female donor with multiple sclerosis, enrolled in a pregnancy study. The material sequenced was peripheral blood, taken in the third trimester of pregnancy. CDR3 in amino acids: CASSLYSDRGTEAFF. The CDR3 region has the DNA TGTGCCAGCAGCTTATACTCTGACAGGGGTACTGAAGCTTTCTTT.